A single sample gave rise to the 8 T cell receptor beta chains below, sequenced in a study of beta chain features in type 1 diabetes. Expressed TCRB transcripts were sequenced after all isolated RNA was converted to cDNA. TCRdb keeps only in-frame clones here, not all; method: immunoSEQ multiplex PCR. The sample yields 500,000 to 800,000 clones, about an eighth seen once. Their antigens remain unidentified. Study-wide findings and caveats: Moderate but significant shortening of TCRB CDR3s was recorded in all four CD4+ subsets from Type 1 diabetes patients.

Sequenced input: naive CD4+ T cells from blood. These receptors were collected from a man in his thirties or forties with type 1 diabetes.

V gene TRBV9 combines with J gene TRBJ1-6, with D unresolved. The V end was cut by 4 bases, the J end by 10 bases, with 12 bases between. The CDR3 extends over 13 amino acids. Germline CDR1 and CDR2: SGDLS and YYNGEE. The CDR3 region has the DNA TGTGCCAGCAGCTTTCAAGCGAACTCACCCCTCCACTTT. Its protein is CASSFQANSPLHF.

This clone turned up a few times. The chain carries TRBV9 and TRBJ1-2; D uncertain. Germline-derived CDR1 and CDR2 are SGDLS and YYNGEE. Trimming removed 0 bases from V and 6 bases from J, with 9 bases in between. The CDR3 spans 13 residues. Here the CDR3 reads CASSVDAGNGYTF. CDR3 DNA sequence: TGTGCCAGCAGCGTAGATGCTGGGAATGGCTACACCTTC.

The V and J genes are TRBV29-1 and TRBJ1-4, with a weak D call TRBD1 (6 bases). The CDR3 has 13 residues. The V end was cut by 7 bases, the J end by 4 bases, with 13 bases between. Germline V gives CDR1 SQVTM, CDR2 ANQGSEA. In DNA form, the CDR3 reads TGCAGCGCTACAGGGCCCGTTAATGAAAAACTGTTTTTT. Protein sequence: CSATGPVNEKLFF.

This clone was detected a few times. The rearrangement uses TRBV7-6 and TRBJ2-5; TRBD1 aligns across 9 bases. The CDR3 length is 14 residues. After removal of 3 bases from V and 5 bases from J, the junction contained 4 bases not matched to a gene. The germline gives CDR1 SGHVS, CDR2 FNYEAQ. CDR3 amino acids: CASSFTGGRETQYF. CDR3 nucleotide sequence: TGTGCCAGCAGCTTTACAGGGGGCCGGGAGACCCAGTACTTC.

CDR3 loop: CASSRTSGGSETQYF. DNA of the CDR3: TGTGCCAGCAGTAGGACTAGCGGGGGTTCTGAGACCCAGTACTTC. This rearrangement joins TRBV25-1 to TRBJ2-5; 13 bases line up with TRBD2. The CDR3 spans 15 residues. V was pared by 5 bases and J by 5 bases, with 5 bases of the junction left unmatched. Germline values: CDR1 MGHDK, CDR2 SYGVNS.

The J gene is TRBJ1-2, the V gene TRBV28, with 7 bases lining up with TRBD1. Germline V gene data show CDR1 as MDHEN and CDR2 as SYDVKM. Trimming at V came to 5 bases and at J to 3 bases, leaving 6 bases not matched to a gene. The CDR3 has 14 residues. CDR3 loop: CASSTMTGYYGYTF. The CDR3, as DNA: TGTGCCAGCAGTACCATGACAGGGTACTATGGCTACACCTTC.

This clone was observed a few times. This chain links TRBV6-6 with TRBJ2-7; TRBD1 aligns across 8 bases. V lost 6 bases to trimming and J lost 2 bases; unmatched junction nucleotides: 3. Germline CDR1 reads MNHNY; CDR2 reads SVGAGI (reference sequence). There are 13 residues in the CDR3. The CDR3 loop reads CASSRDRPYEQYF. The CDR3 DNA reads as TGTGCCAGCAGCCGGGACAGGCCCTACGAGCAGTACTTC.

This rearrangement joins TRBV14 to TRBJ2-1; 8 bases fit TRBD2. The CDR3 runs to 13 residues. Germline-derived CDR1 and CDR2 are SGHDN and FVKESK. V trimming: 4 bases; J trimming: 9 bases; junction bases outside the gene matches: 5. In nucleotides, the CDR3 is TGTGCCAGCAGCCTCAGGACTAGCCTTGAGCAGTTCTTC. Protein product: CASSLRTSLEQFF.